What follows is one T cell receptor beta chain and its context. Its recognized antigen is unknown. No much larger clone is present one base from it, and per-base qualities are unavailable. This sample is drawn from a study of identical twins (dated by TCRdb to about 2016). About the investigation overall: TCR alpha and beta repertoires from monozygotic twins, unrelated adults of various ages and cord blood were deep-sequenced to test whether fetal clonotypes persist. To rule out contamination, replicate twin experiments were performed at different times with different library preparation protocols. The full study reports these points: Fewer insertions were carried by abundant cord blood beta clonotypes; a weaker similar trend was observed in young adult naive repertoires, while no such trend was observed in memory repertoires. Conclusions relied on cross-sectional statistical analysis, since the same donors could not be followed over many years. A weaker excess of twin sharing was found in beta out-of-frame sequences because the signal-to-noise ratio was lowered by fewer shared sequences. Zero-insertion analyses could be partly confounded by invariant T cells such as MAIT and iNKT, though diverse VJ usage argued against such confounding for most clonotypes. Out-of-frame TCR alpha sequences shared between twins showed an excess of low generation-probability sequences compared with coincidental sharing between unrelated individuals. In monozygotic twins, recombination models systematically underestimated out-of-frame TCR alpha sharing, but the models matched the sharing seen between unrelated individuals.

Every donor in the study was a healthy Caucasian. Three pairs of female monozygotic twins, all aged about 18 to 30 years, made up the twin cohort. The RNA used for TCR libraries was isolated from peripheral blood mononuclear cells. Its CDR3 holds 15 amino acids, cysteine through phenylalanine. Only the CDR3 DNA stays, 45 bases, in frame from base 1. Trimming at the junction amounts to 6 bases on V and 4 bases on J, and the germline ends lie 16 bases apart. Library generation was performed with 5' RACE. The sequencer listed for this sample is Illumina HiSeq 2000. Template switching introduced a universal primer binding site; the final cDNA contained a unique molecular identifier, enabling accurate counting of TCR cDNA molecules. Specific primers in the conserved constant-segment region were used to synthesize first-strand cDNA for TCR alpha and beta chains. To control for contamination, each cDNA library was double barcoded with a SMART-Mk sample barcode plus Illumina barcodes. Two successive PCR steps introduced TruSeq adapter sequences along with Illumina sample barcodes. TCR alpha and beta cDNA libraries were sequenced on the Illumina HiSeq platform with custom primers. The study's processing was this. Unique molecular identifiers were extracted from raw reads with MiGEC, and CDR3 positions were determined with MiXCR. Recombination models were inferred per individual with the repgenHMM and IGoR tools using an EM algorithm. The tcR package in R was used for shared clonotype analysis, with sharing normalized by the product of cloneset sizes. To study raw recombination free of thymic and clonal selection effects, out-of-frame nonproductive sequences were analyzed. TCRdb's own reprocessing of the public reads used fastp at Q25 and MiXCR and kept productive beta chains. Entries are consolidated by CDR3 protein sequence, retaining the most common genes and DNA. TCRdb, not the authors, supplied the V and J calls. For this sample there are about 720,000 distinct CDR3 sequences; around a sixth appear just once. Around 13% of the sample rests with the top ten.

This same sample was also part of a study on T cells expressing NK-cell markers. According to the second study: Three sorted T-cell subsets (CD3+CD56+NKG2C+, CD3+CD56+NKG2C- and CD3+CD56-NKG2C+) from about 8 donors had their TCR beta-chain repertoires profiled. Seven of the eight sequenced donors were HCMV-seropositive and one was HCMV-seronegative. To restrict sorting to alphabetaTCR-expressing T cells, an anti-gammadeltaTCR antibody was added in several experiments. In roughly 6 donors, the dominant CD3+CD56+NKG2C+ clonotypes were among the top 10 CD8+ clonotypes and accounted for roughly 1.0-8% of CD8+ T cells. Those dominant clonotypes were again the most abundant among CD3+CD56-NKG2C+ cells in a handful of donors, at 28.3-60.1%. It remained unclear whether the expanded NKG2C-expressing T cell clones were specific for HCMV antigens. Randomly selected healthy volunteers, three men and five women, were used as the eight sequenced donors. A commercial ELISA kit detecting HCMV-specific IgG in serum was used to determine HCMV serostatus. For a handful of donors, unsorted PBMC were also used to sequence bulk peripheral blood T-cell repertoires. Reads were demultiplexed and grouped by UMI with MIGEC, and clonotypes were assembled and quantified with MiTCR. To exclude erroneous sequences, any TCR cDNA sequence not supported by at least two reads was discarded. Downstream repertoire analysis used the tcR package, and clonotypes were matched across fractions by CDR3 nucleotide sequence plus V segment. VDJmatch was used to annotate antigen specificity against VDJdb, with one amino acid substitution allowed in CDR3.

This chain joins TRBV12-3 or TRBV12-4 to TRBJ2-1; TRBD2 is a weak D gene call, 5 bases matching. The clonotype comes from a woman between 18 and 29 years old in good health. Sample: PBMCs. The CDR3 region: CASRKAEQSYNEQFF. The bases read TGTGCCAGCAGGAAAGCGGAACAAAGTTACAATGAGCAGTTCTTC.